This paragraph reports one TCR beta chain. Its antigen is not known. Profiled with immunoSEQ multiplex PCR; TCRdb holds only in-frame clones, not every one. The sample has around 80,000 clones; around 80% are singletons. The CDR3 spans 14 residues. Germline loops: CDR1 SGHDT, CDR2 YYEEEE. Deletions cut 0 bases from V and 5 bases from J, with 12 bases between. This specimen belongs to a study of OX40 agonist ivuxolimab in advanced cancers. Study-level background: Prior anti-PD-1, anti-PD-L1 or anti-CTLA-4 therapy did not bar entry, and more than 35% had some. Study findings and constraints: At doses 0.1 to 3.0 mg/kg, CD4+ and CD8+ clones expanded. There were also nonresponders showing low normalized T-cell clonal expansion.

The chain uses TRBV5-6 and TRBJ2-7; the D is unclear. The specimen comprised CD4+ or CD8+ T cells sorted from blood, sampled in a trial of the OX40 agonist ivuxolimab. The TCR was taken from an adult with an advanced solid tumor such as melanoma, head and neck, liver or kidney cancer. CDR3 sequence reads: CASSLGNLAHEQYF. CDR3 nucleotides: TGTGCCAGCAGCTTGGGCAACTTAGCCCACGAGCAGTACTTC.